The rows below give T cell receptor beta chains drawn from one sample of a study of PD-L1 blockade in urothelial cancer. The table came from immunoSEQ multiplex PCR; TCRdb's copy has only in-frame clones and leaves some out. The table includes around 100,000 clones, roughly 84% detected once. This material consisted of PBMCs, taken around atezolizumab (anti-PD-L1) treatment. The receptors derive from a man in his fifties with urothelial cancer. Each CDR3 is given without its conserved first and last residue.

>TRBJ1-2|TRBV4-1
ASSPRQGVTNYGYT
>TRBJ2-3|TRBV30
ASGGGPTDTQY
>TRBJ2-2|TRBV5-1
ASSWELAGVRTGELF
>TRBJ1-1|TRBV6-6
ASSLGQGNTEAF
>TRBJ2-7|TRBV28
ATSRGGEQY
>TRBJ2-7|TRBV5-6
ASSLGRGLANYEQY
>TRBJ2-7|TRBV28
ASCIGDRPYEQY
>TRBJ1-2|TRBV5-1
ASRGSQGRGLDYGYT
>TRBJ2-7|TRBV4-1
ASSSSTGLGSYEQY
>TRBJ2-3|TRBV10-2
ASSHTGTHTDTQY
>TRBJ2-1|TRBV7-6
ASSLGLAGGYNEQF
>TRBJ2-7|TRBV14
ASRASGGYEQY
>TRBJ2-2|TRBV4-1
ASSHPSHGGGWAGELF
>TRBJ2-7|TRBV7-8
ASSLEIERLEGEQY
>TRBJ2-7|TRBV5-1
ASSVPSGRSDEQY
>TRBJ1-3|TRBV10-3
AISVGWGEKSGNTIY
>TRBJ1-1|TRBV5-1
ASSLGGGTEAF
>TRBJ2-5|TRBV10-3
AISDVKETQY
>TRBJ2-7|TRBV15
ATSSARSEQY
>TRBJ2-5|TRBV2
ASIGTIGRAKETQY
>TRBJ2-2|TRBV7-6
ASSPWTGTGELF
>TRBJ2-7|TRBV10-3
AIRPGANSYEQY